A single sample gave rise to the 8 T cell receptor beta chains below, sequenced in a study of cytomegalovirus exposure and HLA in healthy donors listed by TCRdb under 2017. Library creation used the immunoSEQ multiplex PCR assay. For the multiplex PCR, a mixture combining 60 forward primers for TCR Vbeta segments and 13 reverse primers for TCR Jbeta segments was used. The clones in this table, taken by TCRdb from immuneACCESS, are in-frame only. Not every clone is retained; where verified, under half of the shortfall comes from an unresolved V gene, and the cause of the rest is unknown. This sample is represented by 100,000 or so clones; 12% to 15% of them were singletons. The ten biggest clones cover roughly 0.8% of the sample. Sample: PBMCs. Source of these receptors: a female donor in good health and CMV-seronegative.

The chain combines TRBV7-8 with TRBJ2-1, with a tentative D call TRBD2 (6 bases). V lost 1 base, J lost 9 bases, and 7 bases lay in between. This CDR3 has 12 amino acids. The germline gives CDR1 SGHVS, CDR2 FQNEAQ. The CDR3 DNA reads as TGTGCCAGCAGCTTAGGGGACTTTGAGCAGTTCTTC. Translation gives CASSLGDFEQFF.

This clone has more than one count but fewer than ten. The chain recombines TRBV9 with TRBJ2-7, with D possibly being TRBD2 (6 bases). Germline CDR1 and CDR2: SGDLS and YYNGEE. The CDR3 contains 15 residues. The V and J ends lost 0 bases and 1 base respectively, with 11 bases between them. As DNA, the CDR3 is TGTGCCAGCAGCGTAGCGGGAGACCTATCCTACGAGCAGTACTTC. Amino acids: CASSVAGDLSYEQYF.

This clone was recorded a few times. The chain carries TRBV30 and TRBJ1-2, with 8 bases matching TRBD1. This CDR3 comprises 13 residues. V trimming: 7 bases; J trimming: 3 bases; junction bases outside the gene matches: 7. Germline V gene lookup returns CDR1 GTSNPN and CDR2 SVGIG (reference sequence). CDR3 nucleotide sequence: TGTGCCTTTCGGACAGGGATGGACTATGGCTACACCTTC. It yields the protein CAFRTGMDYGYTF.

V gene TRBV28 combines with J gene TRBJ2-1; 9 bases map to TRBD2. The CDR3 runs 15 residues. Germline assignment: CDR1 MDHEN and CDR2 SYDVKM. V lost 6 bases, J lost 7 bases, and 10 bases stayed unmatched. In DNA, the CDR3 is TGTGCCAGCAGCCTGGTCGGCGGGAGGGCTAATGAGCAGTTCTTC. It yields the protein CASSLVGGRANEQFF.

CDR3 nucleotide sequence: TGTGCCTGGAGTGACTTCGGAGGGCCGGACGGGGAGCTGTTTTTT. Residues: CAWSDFGGPDGELFF. The V and J genes are TRBV30 and TRBJ2-2; D is possibly TRBD2 (6 bases). Trimming shortened V by 1 base and J by 7 bases, and 16 bases separated the two germline ends. This CDR3 spans 15 amino acids. Germline CDR1 GTSNPN, CDR2 SVGIG (reference sequence).

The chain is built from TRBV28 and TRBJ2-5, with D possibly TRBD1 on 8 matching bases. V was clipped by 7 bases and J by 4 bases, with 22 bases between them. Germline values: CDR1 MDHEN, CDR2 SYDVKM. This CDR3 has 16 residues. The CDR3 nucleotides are TGTGCCAGCACCCTAGGACAGGGAGGGTTTGGAGAGACCCAGTACTTC. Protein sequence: CASTLGQGGFGETQYF.

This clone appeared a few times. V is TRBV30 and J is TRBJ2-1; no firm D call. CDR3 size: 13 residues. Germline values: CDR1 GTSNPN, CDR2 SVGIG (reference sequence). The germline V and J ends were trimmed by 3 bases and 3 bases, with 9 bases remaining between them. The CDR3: CAWSVTYYNEQFF. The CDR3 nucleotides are TGTGCCTGGAGCGTAACCTACTACAATGAGCAGTTCTTC.

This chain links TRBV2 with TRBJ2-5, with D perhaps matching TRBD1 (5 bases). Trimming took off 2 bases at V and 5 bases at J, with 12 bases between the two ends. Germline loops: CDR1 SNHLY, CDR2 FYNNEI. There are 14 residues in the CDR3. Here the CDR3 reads CASSEWGRSETQYF. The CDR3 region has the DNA TGTGCCAGCAGTGAATGGGGCCGCAGTGAGACCCAGTACTTC.